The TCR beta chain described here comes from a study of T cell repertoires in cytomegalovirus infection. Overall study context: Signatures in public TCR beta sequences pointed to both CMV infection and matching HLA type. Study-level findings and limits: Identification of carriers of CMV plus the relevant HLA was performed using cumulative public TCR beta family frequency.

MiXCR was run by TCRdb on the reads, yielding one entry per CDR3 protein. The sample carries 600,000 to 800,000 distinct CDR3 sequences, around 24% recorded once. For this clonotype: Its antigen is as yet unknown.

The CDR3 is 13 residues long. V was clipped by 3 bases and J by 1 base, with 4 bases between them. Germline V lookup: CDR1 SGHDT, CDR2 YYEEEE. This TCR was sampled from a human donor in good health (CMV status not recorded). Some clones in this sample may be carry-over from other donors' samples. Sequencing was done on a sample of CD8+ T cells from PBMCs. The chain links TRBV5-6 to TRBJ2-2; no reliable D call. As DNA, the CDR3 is TGTGCCAGCAGCTCCATGAACACCGGGGAGCTGTTTTTT. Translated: CASSSMNTGELFF.